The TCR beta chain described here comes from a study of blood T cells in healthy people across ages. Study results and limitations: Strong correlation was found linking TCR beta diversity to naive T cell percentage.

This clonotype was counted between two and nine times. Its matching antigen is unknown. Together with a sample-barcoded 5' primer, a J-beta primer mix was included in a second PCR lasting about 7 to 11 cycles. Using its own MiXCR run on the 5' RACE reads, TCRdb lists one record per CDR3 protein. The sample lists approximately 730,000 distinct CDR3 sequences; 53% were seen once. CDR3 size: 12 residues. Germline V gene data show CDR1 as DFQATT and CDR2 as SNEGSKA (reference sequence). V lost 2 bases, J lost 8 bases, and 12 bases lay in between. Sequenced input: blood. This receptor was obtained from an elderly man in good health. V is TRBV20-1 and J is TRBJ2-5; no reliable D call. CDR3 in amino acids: CSARTTGDTQYF. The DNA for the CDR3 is TGCAGTGCTAGAACTACCGGAGACACCCAGTACTTC.